This entry lists 7 T cell receptor beta chains sequenced from one sample in a study of metastatic and nonmetastatic thyroid tumors. No treatment had been given to any patient before thyroid surgery. MiXCR reprocessed the PCR reads for TCRdb. Among around 30,000 clones listed, about 17% were seen once. The specimen sequenced was blood. These receptors came from a female donor with papillary thyroid cancer or a benign thyroid nodule (not recorded which). Some clones in this sample may be carry-over from other donors' samples.

This clone was seen at least ten times. The rearrangement uses TRBV7-2 and TRBJ1-2, with a tentative D call TRBD1 (5 bases). Trimming shortened V by 5 bases and J by 7 bases, and 14 bases separated the two germline ends. The CDR3 loop spans 13 amino acids. Germline V lookup: CDR1 SGHTA, CDR2 FQGNSA. This CDR3 reads CASSRGGWGGYTF. For the CDR3, the DNA is TGTGCCAGCAGCCGGGGGGGTTGGGGTGGCTACACCTTC.

A word on this clone: The junction differs from germline at one of its ends, possibly a read error. This chain connects TRBV5-1 to TRBJ2-3, with a weak D call TRBD2 (5 bases). The CDR3 has 16 residues. The V gene's germline CDR1 is SGHRS and CDR2 YFSETQ. The CDR3 region is CASSTTLVGVGDKQYF. In nucleotides, the CDR3 is TGCGCCAGCAGCACCACCTTGGTGGGAGTGGGAGATAAGCAGTATTTT. The variable domain in full, completed from reference TRBV5-1 and TRBJ2-3, reads KAGVTQTPRYLIKTRGQQVTLSCSPISGHRSVSWYQQTPGQGLQFLFEYFSETQRNKGNFPGRFSGRQFSNSRSEMNVSTLELGDSALYLCASSTTLVGVGDKQYFGPGTRLTVL.

The CDR3 sequence is CSAREQTGPLARSGYTF. For the CDR3, the DNA is TGCAGTGCTAGGGAACAGACAGGGCCCCTGGCTAGGTCTGGCTACACCTTC. V is TRBV20-1 and J is TRBJ1-2; 7 nucleotides agree with TRBD1. Germline V CDR1 and CDR2: DFQATT, SNEGSKA (reference sequence). The CDR3 spans 17 residues. V gave up 3 bases and J gave up 7 bases; unmatched junction bases: 20.

This clone has a count of ten or more. The V gene is TRBV5-4, the J gene TRBJ1-6; 7 bases agree with TRBD1. The CDR3 has 15 amino acids. The V gene's germline CDR1 is SGHNT and CDR2 YYREEE (reference sequence). V shed 9 bases and J 0 bases; nucleotides not matched to a gene: 6. In DNA, the CDR3 is TGTGCCACCCGAGGGACAGACTCCTATAATTCACCCCTCCACTTT. Translated, it gives CATRGTDSYNSPLHF.

Many counts were recorded for this clone. This chain uses TRBV20-1 with TRBJ2-7; 11 bases are shared with TRBD2. This CDR3 has 15 residues. CDR1 and CDR2 (germline): DFQATT, SNEGSKA (reference sequence). With 3 bases clipped from V and 1 base from J, the junction kept 5 bases outside the gene matches. CDR3 nucleotides: TGCAGTGCTAGTGAACTAGCGGGGGTATCCTACGAGCAGTACTTC. It specifies CSASELAGVSYEQYF.

This clone is medium-sized (0.01 to 0.1%) in the sample. V and J are TRBV20-1 and TRBJ1-1, with D perhaps TRBD1 (6 bases). Trimming removed 5 bases from V and 4 bases from J, with 14 bases in between. CDR3 length: 13 amino acids. Looked up from germline, CDR1 is DFQATT and CDR2 is SNEGSKA (reference sequence). The CDR3 here is CSADLGGFTEAFF. The CDR3 DNA is TGCAGTGCTGATTTGGGGGGCTTCACTGAAGCTTTCTTT.

V is TRBV30 and J is TRBJ1-5; D call uncertain. This CDR3 comprises 13 residues. Looked up from germline, CDR1 is GTSNPN and CDR2 is SVGIG (reference sequence). V was pared by 5 bases and J by 11 bases, with 19 bases between. CDR3 sequence: CAWGSEFWESQHF. The CDR3 DNA sequence: TGTGCCTGGGGTTCGGAGTTCTGGGAGTCCCAGCATTTT.